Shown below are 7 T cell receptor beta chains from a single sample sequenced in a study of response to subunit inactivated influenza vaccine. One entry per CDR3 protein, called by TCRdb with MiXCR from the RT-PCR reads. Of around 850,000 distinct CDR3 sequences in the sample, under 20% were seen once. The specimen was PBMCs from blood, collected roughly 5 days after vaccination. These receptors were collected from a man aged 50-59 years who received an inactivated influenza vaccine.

CDR3 amino acids: CASSQQTGRGEAFF. The DNA of the CDR3 is TGTGCCAGCAGTCAGCAAACAGGTCGAGGTGAAGCTTTCTTT. This sequence joins TRBV7-2 and TRBJ1-1; perhaps TRBD1 as D (5 bases). Germline V gene sequence: CDR1 SGHTA, CDR2 FQGNSA. The CDR3 consists of 14 residues. The V end was cut by 6 bases, the J end by 7 bases, with 18 bases between.

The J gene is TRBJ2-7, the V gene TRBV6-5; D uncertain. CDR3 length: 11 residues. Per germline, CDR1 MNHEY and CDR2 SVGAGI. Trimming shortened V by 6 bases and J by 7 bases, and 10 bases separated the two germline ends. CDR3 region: CASSTAREQYF. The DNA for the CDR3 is TGTGCCAGCAGCACAGCTAGGGAGCAGTACTTC.

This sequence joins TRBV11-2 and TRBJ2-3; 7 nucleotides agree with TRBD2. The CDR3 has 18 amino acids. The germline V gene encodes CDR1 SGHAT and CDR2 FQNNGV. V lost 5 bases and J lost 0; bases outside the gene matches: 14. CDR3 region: CASSPFPRGGPSTDTQYF. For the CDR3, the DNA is TGTGCCAGCAGCCCCTTTCCGCGCGGGGGACCTAGCACAGATACGCAGTATTTT.

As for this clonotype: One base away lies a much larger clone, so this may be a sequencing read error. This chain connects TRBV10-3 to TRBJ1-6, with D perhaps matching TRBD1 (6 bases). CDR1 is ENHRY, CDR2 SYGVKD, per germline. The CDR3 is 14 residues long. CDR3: CSISAPDRVSPLHF. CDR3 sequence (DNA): TGTTCCATCAGTGCCCCGGACAGAGTGTCACCCCTCCACTTT.

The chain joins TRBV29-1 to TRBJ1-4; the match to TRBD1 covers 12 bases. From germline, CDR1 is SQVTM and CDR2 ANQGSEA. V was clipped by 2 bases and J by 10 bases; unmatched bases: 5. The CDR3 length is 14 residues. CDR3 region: CSVERDRGQGKLFF. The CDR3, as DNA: TGCAGCGTTGAAAGGGACAGGGGGCAAGGAAAACTGTTTTTT. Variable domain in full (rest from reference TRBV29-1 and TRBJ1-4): SAVISQKPSRDICQRGTSLTIQCQVDSQVTMMFWYRQQPGQSLTLIATANQGSEATYESGFVIDKFPISRPNLTFSTLTVSNMSPEDSSIYLCSVERDRGQGKLFFGSGTQLSVL.

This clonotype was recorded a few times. CDR3 sequence (DNA): TGTGCCAGCAGCTTATTCGTAGGGAGGCAAGAGACCCAGTACTTC. Residues: CASSLFVGRQETQYF. The chain uses TRBV7-2 and TRBJ2-5, with a possible D match to TRBD2 (6 bases). Trimming cost V 2 bases and J 2 bases, with 12 bases left between them. Looked up from germline, CDR1 is SGHTA and CDR2 is FQGNSA. This CDR3 is 15 amino acids long.

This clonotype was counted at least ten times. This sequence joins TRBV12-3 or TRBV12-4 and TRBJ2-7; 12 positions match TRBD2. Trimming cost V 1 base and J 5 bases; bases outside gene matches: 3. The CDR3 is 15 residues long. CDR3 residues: CASSLGLAGENEQYF. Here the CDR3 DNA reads TGTGCCAGCAGTTTAGGACTAGCGGGAGAGAACGAGCAGTACTTC.